This T cell receptor beta chain was identified during a study of blood T cell repertoires in COVID-19. Study-wide background: The United States, Italy and Spain provided the acute and convalescent COVID-19 samples. In each case, the material was cDNA or gDNA derived from T cells, B-cell-depleted T cells, or PBMCs.

Germline lookup yields CDR1 SGHRS and CDR2 YFSETQ. The CDR3 sequence is 16 residues long. V shed 4 bases and J 2 bases; nucleotides not matched to a gene: 9. Seattle patients were enrolled while actively infected and followed longitudinally. Per the authors' pipeline: Estimates of nucleated cell counts were drawn from the amplification of reference gene primers. Assay: immunoSEQ multiplex PCR; the TCRdb copy retains only in-frame clones and omits some. The V and J calls and clone size are taken from that table; D and trimming were inferred from the DNA. The sample carries some 180,000 clones, approximately 80% recorded once.

The clonotype comes from a woman between 40 and 55 years old with COVID-19, enrolled during active disease. The sample was peripheral blood. This chain connects TRBV5-1 to TRBJ2-5; TRBD2 aligns across 9 bases. For the CDR3, the DNA is TGCGCCAGCAGCACCAGAGCGGGGGGTCCGCAAGAGACCCAGTACTTC. Amino acid sequence: CASSTRAGGPQETQYF.